A single T cell receptor beta chain is shown here with its context. What it recognizes is unknown. The data originate from a study of cytomegalovirus exposure and HLA in healthy donors. About the research overall: The 120 validation repertoires, a later analysis reported, used the same platform as the roughly 700 repertoires from the first cohort. Whole-study results and caveats: Cytomegalovirus status was reportedly diagnosed by the classifier with high specificity and sensitivity. The authors listed 150 to 200 TCR beta chains as cytomegalovirus-associated.

Clones were read by immunoSEQ multiplex PCR, and TCRdb kept only the in-frame ones, dropping some. The table includes some 68,000 clones, approximately 96% detected once. V lost 5 bases and J 3 bases, leaving 8 bases between the germline ends. Germline V CDR1 and CDR2: SEHNR, FQNEAQ (reference sequence). CDR3 size: 14 residues. This sequence joins TRBV7-9 and TRBJ1-6; weak D call: TRBD1 (6 bases). Input material: PBMCs. This clonotype was obtained from a man younger than 35 in good health and CMV-seronegative. CDR3 bases: TGTGCCAGCAGCAAACAGGGCTATAATTCACCCCTCCACTTT. Amino acids: CASSKQGYNSPLHF.